This T cell receptor beta chain came from a study of T cells in localized non-small cell lung cancer. Produced via immunoSEQ multiplex PCR; TCRdb's table is partial and in-frame only. Found here are roughly 2,800 clones, approximately 23% of them singletons; the top ten hold 10% to 15%. This clone is labeled as medium-sized. This clonotype was obtained from a male donor aged 60 or over with stage II lung adenocarcinoma. This sample comprised lung tumor tissue, obtained before any cancer treatment.

CDR3 DNA: TGTGCCAGCAGTTACCAAGCCGCAAACTCTGGAAACACCATATATTTT. Residues: CASSYQAANSGNTIYF. The V gene is TRBV6-8, the J gene TRBJ1-3; D is unclear. The ends were cut back, 2 bases at V and 0 bases at J, with 11 bases in the middle. The CDR3 is 16 residues long. In germline, CDR1 is MNHGY, CDR2 SAAAGT.